This is a list of T cell receptor beta chains from one sample in a study of beta chain features in type 1 diabetes. TCRdb's copy holds only in-frame clones and misses some; the assay was immunoSEQ multiplex PCR. The repertoire has roughly 280,000 clones, around 24% of them found once; the top ten carry approximately 0.011%. The sample was naive CD4+ T cells from blood. These receptors all stem from a woman aged 25 to 45 with type 1 diabetes. CDR3s include the opening cysteine and the closing phenylalanine or tryptophan. D genes are given only for firm matches. A clone size is listed for some rows: how often the clone was seen (once, few, many), or a class if it is expanded.

j_call clone_size v_call d_call cdr3_aa cdr3_nt
TRBJ2-3 NA TRBV4-1 TRBD2 CASSQDRGSSGSRRTDTQYF TGCGCCAGCAGCCAAGACCGGGGGTCTAGCGGGAGCAGGCGCACAGATACGCAGTATTTT
TRBJ2-7 few TRBV6-5 TRBD2 CASSYGGRFSYEQYF TGTGCCAGCAGTTACGGCGGGAGGTTCTCCTACGAGCAGTACTTC
TRBJ2-3 NA TRBV29-1 TRBD2 CSVEGTSGRVDTQYF TGCAGCGTCGAAGGGACTAGCGGGAGGGTTGATACGCAGTATTTT
TRBJ1-1 NA TRBV10-3 TRBD1 CAISPGTGVNTEAFF TGTGCCATCAGCCCAGGAACAGGGGTGAACACTGAAGCTTTCTTT
TRBJ2-1 NA TRBV29-1 TRBD1 CSAGQGFYNEQFF TGCAGCGCCGGACAGGGTTTTTACAATGAGCAGTTCTTC
TRBJ2-5 NA TRBV30 TRBD2 CAWRTSGRMETQYF TGTGCCTGGCGTACTAGCGGGAGAATGGAGACCCAGTACTTC
TRBJ1-5 NA TRBV5-1 TRBD1 CASSPGTGDQPQHF TGCGCCAGCAGCCCCGGGACAGGGGACCAGCCCCAGCATTTT
TRBJ2-1 few TRBV6-6 NA CASTQSVGEQFF TGTGCCAGCACCCAGTCTGTTGGTGAGCAGTTCTTC
TRBJ1-2 few TRBV9 NA CASSVDNGVGGYTF TGTGCCAGCAGCGTAGACAACGGGGTAGGTGGCTACACCTTC
TRBJ1-5 NA TRBV18 NA CASSPGQNQPQHF TGTGCCAGCTCACCTGGCCAAAATCAGCCCCAGCATTTT
TRBJ2-7 NA TRBV10-3 NA CAISDIGRYEQYF TGTGCCATCAGTGACATCGGGAGATACGAGCAGTACTTC
TRBJ1-1 NA TRBV15 NA CATSRVASEAFF TGTGCCACCAGCAGAGTAGCCTCAGAAGCTTTCTTT
TRBJ1-1 NA TRBV5-1 NA CASSLAGDTEAFF TGCGCCAGCAGCTTGGCGGGGGACACTGAAGCTTTCTTT
TRBJ2-1 NA TRBV6-6 NA CASSYGPDNNNEQFF TGTGCCAGCAGTTACGGTCCAGACAATAACAATGAGCAGTTCTTC
TRBJ2-1 few TRBV10-3 TRBD1 CAIGTGAGAYNEQFF TGTGCCATAGGGACAGGGGCGGGAGCCTACAATGAGCAGTTCTTC
TRBJ1-2 few TRBV4-1 NA CASSQDPEYGYTF TGCGCCAGCAGCCAAGATCCTGAGTATGGCTACACCTTC
TRBJ2-3 few TRBV30 NA CAWTSVSTDTQYF TGTGCCTGGACTAGCGTAAGCACAGATACGCAGTATTTT
TRBJ1-2 NA TRBV5-1 TRBD1 CASSLIPTGGYGYTF TGCGCCAGCAGCCTTATACCAACAGGGGGCTATGGCTACACCTTC
TRBJ2-1 NA TRBV7-2 TRBD2 CASSLGSGRAFHEQFF TGTGCCAGCAGCTTAGGTAGCGGGAGGGCCTTCCATGAGCAGTTCTTC
TRBJ1-2 once TRBV5-1 NA CASSWSRSANYGYTF TGCGCCAGCAGCTGGTCTCGTTCGGCTAACTATGGCTACACCTTC
TRBJ1-5 NA TRBV6-4 NA CASSEDGQWGQPQHF TGTGCCAGCAGTGAAGACGGACAGTGGGGTCAGCCCCAGCATTTT
TRBJ2-1 few TRBV7-9 TRBD2 CASSSRTSGGSSYNEQFF TGTGCCAGCAGCTCGAGGACTAGCGGGGGGAGCTCCTACAATGAGCAGTTCTTC
TRBJ1-1 NA TRBV28 TRBD1 CASSSGQKVEAFF TGTGCCAGCAGTTCGGGACAGAAAGTTGAAGCTTTCTTT
TRBJ2-5 NA TRBV6-6 TRBD1 CASSLGQGGQETQYF TGTGCCAGCAGTCTGGGACAGGGAGGGCAAGAGACCCAGTACTTC
TRBJ2-1 NA TRBV20-1 NA CSASYNEQFF TGCAGTGCCTCGTACAATGAGCAGTTCTTC
TRBJ1-5 NA TRBV5-1 TRBD1 CASSLEQGGQPQHF TGCGCCAGCAGCTTGGAACAGGGGGGTCAGCCCCAGCATTTT
TRBJ2-1 NA TRBV20-1 NA CSARPLFEQFF TGCAGTGCTAGACCACTGTTTGAGCAGTTCTTC
TRBJ2-7 few TRBV2 TRBD2 CASSDLAGLLEQYF TGTGCCAGCAGTGACCTAGCGGGGCTTTTGGAGCAGTACTTC
TRBJ2-7 NA TRBV2 NA CASSPQGTSYEQYF TGTGCCAGCAGCCCCCAGGGGACCTCCTACGAGCAGTACTTC
TRBJ1-2 few TRBV7-8 NA CASSFISRRGGYGYTF TGTGCCAGCAGCTTTATTAGTCGCCGCGGAGGCTATGGCTACACCTTC
TRBJ2-5 few TRBV28 NA CASSLFPQAGETQYF TGTGCCAGCAGTTTATTCCCCCAGGCAGGAGAGACCCAGTACTTC
TRBJ2-3 few TRBV9 TRBD2 CASSVAAGTSTDTQYF TGTGCCAGCAGCGTGGCAGCGGGGACTAGCACAGATACGCAGTATTTT
TRBJ1-1 few TRBV19 TRBD1 CASRRQGGTEAFF TGTGCCAGTAGGAGACAGGGGGGCACTGAAGCTTTCTTT
TRBJ1-1 NA TRBV5-1 NA CASSFSAAEAFF TGCGCCAGCAGCTTTTCTGCGGCTGAAGCTTTCTTT
TRBJ2-5 few TRBV30 NA CAWGGYRGGETQYF TGTGCCTGGGGGGGCTACAGGGGAGGAGAGACCCAGTACTTC
TRBJ1-2 NA TRBV25-1 NA CASSRTVQNYGYTF TGTGCCAGCAGTAGGACAGTCCAGAACTATGGCTACACCTTC
TRBJ2-2 few TRBV30 NA CASTPWATDGELFF TGTGCCTCCACCCCATGGGCTACCGACGGGGAGCTGTTTTTT